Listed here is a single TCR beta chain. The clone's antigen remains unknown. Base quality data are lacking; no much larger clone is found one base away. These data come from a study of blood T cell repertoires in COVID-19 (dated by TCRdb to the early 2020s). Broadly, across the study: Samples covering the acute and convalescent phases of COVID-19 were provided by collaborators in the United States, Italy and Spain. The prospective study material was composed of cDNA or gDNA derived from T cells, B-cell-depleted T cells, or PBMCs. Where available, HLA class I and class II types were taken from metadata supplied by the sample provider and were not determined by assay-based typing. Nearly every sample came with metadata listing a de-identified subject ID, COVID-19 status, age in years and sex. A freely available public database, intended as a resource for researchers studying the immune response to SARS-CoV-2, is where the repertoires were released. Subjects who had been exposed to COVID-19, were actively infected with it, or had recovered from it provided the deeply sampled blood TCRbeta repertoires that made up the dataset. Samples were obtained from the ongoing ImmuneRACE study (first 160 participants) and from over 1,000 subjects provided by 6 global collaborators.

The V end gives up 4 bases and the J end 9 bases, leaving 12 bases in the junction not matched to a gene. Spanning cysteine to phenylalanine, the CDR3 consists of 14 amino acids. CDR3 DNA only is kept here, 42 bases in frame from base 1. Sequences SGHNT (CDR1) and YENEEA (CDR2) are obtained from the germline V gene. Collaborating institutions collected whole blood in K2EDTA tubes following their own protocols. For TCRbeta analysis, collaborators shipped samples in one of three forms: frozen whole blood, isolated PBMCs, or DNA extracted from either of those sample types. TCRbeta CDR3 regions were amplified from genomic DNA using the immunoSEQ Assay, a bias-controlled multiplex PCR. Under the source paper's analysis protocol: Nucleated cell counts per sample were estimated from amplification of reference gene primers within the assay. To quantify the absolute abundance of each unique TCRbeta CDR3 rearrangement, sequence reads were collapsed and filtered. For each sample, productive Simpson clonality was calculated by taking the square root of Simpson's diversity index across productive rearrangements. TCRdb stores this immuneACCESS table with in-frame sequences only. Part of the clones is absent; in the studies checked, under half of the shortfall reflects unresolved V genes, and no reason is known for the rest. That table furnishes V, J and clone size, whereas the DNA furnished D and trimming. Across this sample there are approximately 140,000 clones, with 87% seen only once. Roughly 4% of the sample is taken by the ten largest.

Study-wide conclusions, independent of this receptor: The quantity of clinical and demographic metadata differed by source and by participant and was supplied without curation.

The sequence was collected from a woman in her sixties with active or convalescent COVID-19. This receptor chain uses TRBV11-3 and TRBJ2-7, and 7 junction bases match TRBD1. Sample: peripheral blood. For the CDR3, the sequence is CASSSAGEGGVQYF. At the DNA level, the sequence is TGTGCCAGCAGCTCCGCCGGTGAAGGGGGCGTGCAGTACTTC.